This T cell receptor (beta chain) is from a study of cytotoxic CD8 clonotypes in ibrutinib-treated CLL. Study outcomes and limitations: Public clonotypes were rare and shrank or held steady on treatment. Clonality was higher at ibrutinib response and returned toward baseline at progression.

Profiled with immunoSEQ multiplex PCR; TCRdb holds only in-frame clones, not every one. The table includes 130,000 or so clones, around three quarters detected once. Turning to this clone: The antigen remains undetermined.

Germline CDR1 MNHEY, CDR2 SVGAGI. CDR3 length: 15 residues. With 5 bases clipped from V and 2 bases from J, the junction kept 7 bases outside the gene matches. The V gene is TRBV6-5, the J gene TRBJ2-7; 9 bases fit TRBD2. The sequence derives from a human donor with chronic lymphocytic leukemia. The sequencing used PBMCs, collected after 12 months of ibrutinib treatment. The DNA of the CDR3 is TGTGCCAGCAGTCGAAGCGGGGGGAAACCCTACGAGCAGTACTTC. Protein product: CASSRSGGKPYEQYF.